Below, 31 T cell receptor beta chains from the same sample are listed, as sequenced in a study of blood T cell repertoires in COVID-19 (dated by TCRdb to the early 2020s). Receptor libraries were prepared by the immunoSEQ multiplex PCR assay. This is the immuneACCESS table as TCRdb keeps it, with only in-frame sequences that have V and J called. A part of the clones is gone; compared with another copy, unresolved V genes explain less than half, and the rest is unexplained. The sample has 50,000 to 65,000 clones on record, over 70% of them singletons. Together, the top ten hold around 6.5% of the sample. The sequenced sample was peripheral blood. These receptors all stem from a human donor in a cohort sampled during active COVID-19.

The chain joins TRBV30 to TRBJ1-5, with D uncertain. CDR3 length equals 13 residues. CDR1 and CDR2 from the germline V gene are GTSNPN and SVGIG (reference sequence). Trimming took off 2 bases at V and 6 bases at J, with 11 bases between the two ends. CDR3 region: CAWSHLEGQPQHF. CDR3 coding DNA: TGTGCCTGGAGTCATCTGGAGGGTCAGCCCCAGCATTTT.

The chain links TRBV11-2 to TRBJ2-3, with D perhaps matching TRBD2 (6 bases). The CDR3 loop spans 15 amino acids. V was trimmed by 4 bases and J by 3 bases, leaving 14 bases between them. Germline CDR1 reads SGHAT; CDR2 reads FQNNGV. CDR3 nucleotides: TGTGCCAGCAGCTCCTTAGCGGACTTGACAGATACGCAGTATTTT. Translating it yields CASSSLADLTDTQYF.

The chain recombines TRBV4-1 with TRBJ2-1; tentative D call: TRBD2 (7 bases). The CDR3 consists of 15 residues. V lost 7 bases and J lost 2, with 15 bases in between. CDR1 is MGHRA, CDR2 YSYEKL, per germline. CDR3 bases: TGCGCCAGCACCTTGGGGGCGGGAGCCTACAATGAGCAGTTCTTC. Translated, it gives CASTLGAGAYNEQFF.

V gene TRBV29-1 combines with J gene TRBJ1-1; 8 bases agree with TRBD1. Losses at the gene ends were 4 bases for V and 8 bases for J; bases not matched to a gene: 9. From germline, CDR1 is SQVTM and CDR2 ANQGSEA. This CDR3 has 13 amino acids. CDR3 loop: CSVVGQGPMEAFF. The CDR3 DNA reads TGCAGCGTTGTAGGACAGGGACCGATGGAAGCTTTCTTT.

This rearrangement joins TRBV12-5 to TRBJ2-1; 14 positions match TRBD2. CDR1 and CDR2 from the germline V gene are LGHNT and FRNRAP. This CDR3 is built from 17 residues. V lost 5 bases to trimming and J lost 1 base; unmatched junction nucleotides: 4. The CDR3 DNA follows: TGTGCTAGTGGTCTCGGGACTAGCGGGAGTTCCTACAATGAGCAGTTCTTC. Translation gives CASGLGTSGSSYNEQFF.

This clone appeared a single time. V usage is TRBV7-6 and J usage is TRBJ2-5, with 10 bases fitting TRBD2. J gave up 5 bases and V 5 bases, and 23 bases lay outside the gene matches. The CDR3 length is 20 residues. Per the germline V gene, CDR1 is SGHVS and CDR2 is FNYEAQ. The CDR3 nucleotides read TGTGCCAGCAGCCCCGCGGGGGGCGGTTGGATAGCGGGAGGTCGGGAGACCCAGTACTTC. This gives the protein CASSPAGGGWIAGGRETQYF. The variable domain in full, with the rest retrieved from reference TRBV7-6 and TRBJ2-5, is GAGVSQSPRYKVTKRGQDVALRCDPISGHVSLYWYRQALGQGPEFLTYFNYEAQQDKSGLPNDRFSAERPEGSISTLTIQRTEQRDSAMYRCASSPAGGGWIAGGRETQYFGPGTRLLVL.

This sequence joins TRBV3-1 (or the pseudogene TRBV3-2) and TRBJ2-2; tentatively, D is TRBD2 (5 bases). Germline-derived CDR1 and CDR2 are LGHDT and YNNKEL (reference sequence). Trimming pared 4 bases from V and 1 base from J, leaving 13 bases between. This CDR3 region has 16 residues. The CDR3 protein is CASSRRTGRNTGELFF. The CDR3 bases are TGTGCCAGCAGCCGGCGGACGGGGAGGAACACCGGGGAGCTGTTTTTT.

V and J are TRBV11-2 and TRBJ1-6; D may be TRBD1 (5 bases). Looked up from germline, CDR1 is SGHAT and CDR2 is FQNNGV. CDR3 length: 16 amino acids. V was cut by 5 bases and J by 1 base, with 12 bases left in between. The CDR3 region has the DNA TGTGCCAGCAGCCGGGGGGGTCAGTCCTATAATTCACCCCTCCACTTT. Its translation: CASSRGGQSYNSPLHF.

This rearrangement joins TRBV5-1 to TRBJ1-1; perhaps TRBD1 as D (5 bases). The CDR3 is 16 residues long. Germline CDR1 reads SGHRS; CDR2 reads YFSETQ. V was shortened by 4 bases and J by 5 bases, with 21 bases between the two germline ends. In nucleotides, the CDR3 is TGCGCCAGCAGCGAAGGAATTGTGGCGGGGGGGACTGAAGCTTTCTTT. It specifies CASSEGIVAGGTEAFF.

CDR3 coding DNA: TGTGCCAGCAGTCTGGGCATGGGTGGAAACACCATATATTTT. Translation: CASSLGMGGNTIYF. The genes are TRBV28 and TRBJ1-3, with no clear D. The CDR3 has 14 residues. Trimming cost V 5 bases and J 3 bases, with 11 bases left between them. Germline V gives CDR1 MDHEN, CDR2 SYDVKM. The variable domain in full, with the rest retrieved from reference TRBV28 and TRBJ1-3, is DVKVTQSSRYLVKRTGEKVFLECVQDMDHENMFWYRQDPGLGLRLIYFSYDVKMKEKGDIPEGYSVSREKKERFSLILESASTNQTSMYLCASSLGMGGNTIYFGEGSWLTVV.

The chain links TRBV18 to TRBJ2-2, with TRBD2 identical over 12 bases. The CDR3 is 14 amino acids. The germline V gene encodes CDR1 KGHSH and CDR2 LQKENI. After removal of 6 bases from V and 10 bases from J, the junction contained 6 bases not matched to a gene. The CDR3, as DNA: TGTGCCAGCTCGAGGACTAGCGGGGACCCGGAGCTGTTTTTT. It yields the protein CASSRTSGDPELFF.

V and J are TRBV2 and TRBJ1-6; tentative D call: TRBD1 (5 bases). Trimming shortened V by 8 bases and J by 4 bases, and 12 bases separated the two germline ends. CDR3 size: 14 residues. From germline, CDR1 is SNHLY and CDR2 FYNNEI. The CDR3 protein is CASLSGAYNSPLHF. The CDR3 DNA reads as TGTGCCAGCTTATCTGGGGCTTATAATTCACCCCTCCACTTT. Supplemented by reference TRBV2 and TRBJ1-6, the full variable domain reads EPEVTQTPSHQVTQMGQEVILRCVPISNHLYFYWYRQILGQKVEFLVSFYNNEISEKSEIFDDQFSVERPDGSNFTLKIRSTKLEDSAMYFCASLSGAYNSPLHFGNGTRLTVT.

Here the CDR3 reads CASSFGTGVFPGNTIYF. Here the CDR3 DNA reads TGTGCCAGCAGCTTTGGGACAGGGGTTTTCCCTGGAAACACCATATATTTT. The rearrangement uses TRBV7-9 and TRBJ1-3; the match to TRBD1 covers 10 bases. The CDR3 covers 17 residues. Germline loops: CDR1 SEHNR, CDR2 FQNEAQ (reference sequence). V lost 3 bases and J lost 2; bases outside the gene matches: 7.

The rearrangement uses TRBV5-1 and TRBJ2-3; 7 nucleotides align to TRBD2. The CDR3 has 13 amino acids. Germline loops: CDR1 SGHRS, CDR2 YFSETQ. Unmatched junction bases numbered 7, after V lost 2 bases and J lost 10 bases. This CDR3 reads CASSFVTGRAQYF. For the CDR3, the DNA is TGCGCCAGCAGCTTCGTAACGGGGAGGGCGCAGTATTTT.

The chain combines TRBV6-5 with TRBJ2-5; maybe TRBD2 (6 bases). This CDR3 has 15 amino acids. Trimming shortened V by 11 bases and J by 0 bases, and 19 bases separated the two germline ends. Germline assignment: CDR1 MNHEY and CDR2 SVGAGI. The DNA for the CDR3 is TGTGCCGGACTGGGACGGGGGTTAAACCAAGAGACCCAGTACTTC. Its translation: CAGLGRGLNQETQYF.

The rearrangement links TRBV7-2 to TRBJ2-5; TRBD2 agrees at 12 bases. CDR3 size: 16 residues. The germline V gene has CDR1 SGHTA and CDR2 FQGNSA. V lost 5 bases to trimming and J lost 7 bases; unmatched junction nucleotides: 11. The CDR3 bases are TGTGCCAGCAGCCAGAGGGCACTAGCGGGAGGTGGGACCCAGTACTTC. This translates into CASSQRALAGGGTQYF.

This chain links TRBV5-4 with TRBJ2-7; unclear D gene. The germline V gene has CDR1 SGHNT and CDR2 YYREEE (reference sequence). The length of the CDR3 is 11 residues. V was clipped by 1 base and J by 5 bases, with 4 bases between them. CDR3 sequence reads: CASSLIDEQYF. The CDR3 DNA follows: TGTGCCAGCAGCTTGATCGACGAGCAGTACTTC.

CDR3 nucleotides: TGTGCCAGCAGCCAAGATGCACACCCGGGCACTGAAGCTTTCTTT. It translates to CASSQDAHPGTEAFF. The V and J genes are TRBV3-1 (or the pseudogene TRBV3-2) and TRBJ1-1; D not resolved. The V end lost 0 bases, the J end lost 4 bases, and 12 bases lay between the germline ends. CDR1 is LGHDT, CDR2 YNNKEL, per germline (reference sequence). This CDR3 is 15 amino acids long.

As concerns this clone: This specimen includes other DNA sequences encoding the same CDR3. This rearrangement joins TRBV7-9 to TRBJ2-7, with TRBD1 matching over 8 bases. Germline assignment: CDR1 SEHNR and CDR2 FQNEAQ (reference sequence). The trim removed 4 bases at V and 3 bases at J, leaving 5 bases unmatched. The CDR3 consists of 14 residues. The CDR3 reads CASSSGQGSYEQYF. The CDR3 region has the DNA TGTGCCAGCAGCTCTGGACAGGGTAGCTACGAGCAGTACTTC.

The V call is TRBV6-5, the J call TRBJ2-6, with 7 bases lining up with TRBD1. The CDR3 covers 15 residues. V was pared by 5 bases and J by 4 bases, with 5 bases of the junction left unmatched. The germline CDR1 and CDR2 sequences are MNHEY and SVGAGI. The CDR3 nucleotides are TGTGCCAGCAGTACAGGGGCTGCGGGGGCCAACGTCCTGACTTTC. As protein: CASSTGAAGANVLTF.

The sample holds a few counts of this clone. The gene calls are TRBV5-4 and TRBJ1-2, with D possibly TRBD1 on 5 matching bases. Per germline, CDR1 SGHNT and CDR2 YYREEE (reference sequence). The CDR3 contains 14 residues. The V end was cut by 0 bases, the J end by 5 bases, with 11 bases between. As DNA, the CDR3 is TGTGCCAGCAGCTTGGGGGGGGTCGAGTATGGCTACACCTTC. Its protein is CASSLGGVEYGYTF.

The J gene is TRBJ2-5, the V gene TRBV5-1; possibly TRBD1 for D (6 bases). The V gene lost 0 bases and the J gene lost 4 bases, with 7 bases spanning the gap. Looked up from germline, CDR1 is SGHRS and CDR2 is YFSETQ. The CDR3 runs 13 residues. The CDR3 region is CASSLDRAETQYF. As DNA, the CDR3 is TGCGCCAGCAGCTTGGACAGGGCAGAGACCCAGTACTTC.

V is TRBV4-1 and J is TRBJ2-7; D is possibly TRBD1 (6 bases). This CDR3 contains 13 residues. Germline V lookup: CDR1 MGHRA, CDR2 YSYEKL. Trimming took off 6 bases at V and 2 bases at J, with 11 bases between the two ends. The CDR3 is CASSSRGTYEQYF. In nucleotides, the CDR3 is TGCGCCAGCAGTTCTAGGGGGACCTACGAGCAGTACTTC.

The gene calls are TRBV29-1 and TRBJ2-7, with TRBD1 matching over 10 bases. The CDR3 extends over 13 amino acids. Germline-derived CDR1 and CDR2 are SQVTM and ANQGSEA. Trimming took 6 bases from V and 4 from J; bases not matched to a gene: 6. The chain's CDR3 is CSVAMGQGYEQYF. CDR3 bases: TGCAGCGTCGCGATGGGACAGGGGTACGAGCAGTACTTC.

This rearrangement joins TRBV11-2 to TRBJ1-2; 8 bases map to TRBD1. The CDR3 covers 16 residues. The germline V gene encodes CDR1 SGHAT and CDR2 FQNNGV. V gave up 2 bases and J gave up 0 bases; unmatched junction bases: 5. This CDR3 is CASSLPRTGTNYGYTF. In DNA, the CDR3 is TGTGCCAGCAGCTTACCACGGACAGGGACTAACTATGGCTACACCTTC.

The chain uses TRBV2 and TRBJ2-1; the match to TRBD2 covers 13 bases. The CDR3 contains 18 residues. V lost 6 bases to trimming and J lost 6 bases; unmatched junction nucleotides: 14. Germline V gene lookup returns CDR1 SNHLY and CDR2 FYNNEI. The CDR3 DNA follows: TGTGCCAGCAGAAGAGCTCCAACCGGGACTAGCGGGATCAATGAGCAGTTCTTC. Protein: CASRRAPTGTSGINEQFF.

The chain joins TRBV2 to TRBJ1-1; perhaps TRBD1 as D (6 bases). The ends were cut back, 7 bases at V and 0 bases at J, with 12 bases in the middle. The CDR3 consists of 14 residues. Germline V gives CDR1 SNHLY, CDR2 FYNNEI. The CDR3 DNA sequence: TGTGCCAGCAAGCTCAGGGGAATGAACACTGAAGCTTTCTTT. Translating gives CASKLRGMNTEAFF.

This sequence joins TRBV4-1 and TRBJ1-4, with TRBD1 identical over 8 bases. The germline V gene encodes CDR1 MGHRA and CDR2 YSYEKL. Unmatched junction bases numbered 5, after V lost 1 base and J lost 7 bases. The CDR3 covers 15 residues. This CDR3 reads CASSQGNRGVEKLFF. In nucleotides, the CDR3 is TGCGCCAGCAGCCAAGGAAACAGGGGGGTTGAAAAACTGTTTTTT.

The V call is TRBV7-8, the J call TRBJ2-5; TRBD2 might be the D (5 bases). Deletions cut 4 bases from V and 4 bases from J, with 19 bases between. Germline V gives CDR1 SGHVS, CDR2 FQNEAQ. The CDR3 length is 16 residues. DNA for the CDR3: TGTGCCAGCAGCTCCTCTCGACTAAGCTTCAGAGAGACCCAGTACTTC. Protein sequence: CASSSSRLSFRETQYF.

The chain links TRBV29-1 to TRBJ2-3, with D tentatively TRBD2 (6 bases). Germline V gene data show CDR1 as SQVTM and CDR2 as ANQGSEA. The V and J ends lost 6 bases and 4 bases respectively, with 17 bases between them. This CDR3 spans 14 amino acids. The CDR3 region has the DNA TGCAGCGTCGCCTGGGGGAGGAGACCAGATACGCAGTATTTT. Translating it yields CSVAWGRRPDTQYF.

This clone occurred once. This chain uses TRBV19 with TRBJ1-6, with D possibly matching TRBD1 (5 bases). Trimming stripped 9 bases from V and 1 base from J, with 25 bases between. The CDR3 is made up of 19 amino acids. In germline, CDR1 is LNHDA, CDR2 SQIVND (reference sequence). Here the CDR3 DNA reads TGTGCCAGCAGGGCCCCCGCCGACAGCGCGTGGTCCTATAATTCACCCCTCCACTTT. Its protein product is CASRAPADSAWSYNSPLHF.